This is a list of T cell receptor beta chains from one sample in a study of blood T cell repertoires in COVID-19. Measured with immunoSEQ multiplex PCR; TCRdb has only the in-frame clones, and not every one. The sample records approximately 310,000 clones, around 87% being singletons. The sample comprised peripheral blood. These receptors all stem from a man aged 45 to 65 with active or convalescent COVID-19. The CDR3 runs from the conserved cysteine through the conserved F or W. Each record gives: D gene, clone size, CDR3 length, V gene, J gene, CDR3 protein. The D gene is left open where the match is weak. Size tells how often a clone was seen (once, few, many) or the class of an expanded clone, and some rows leave it out.

>.|.|13|TRBV19|TRBJ1-2
CASRYNGATGYTF
>TRBD1|once|15|TRBV5-8|TRBJ2-7
CASSFGTELSYEQYF
>TRBD2|.|15|TRBV5-4|TRBJ2-5
CASSFASGSQETQYF
>.|.|14|TRBV10-3|TRBJ1-5
CAISESKGNQPQHF
>.|.|16|TRBV7-9|TRBJ2-7
CASSYGDGGRSYEQYF
>TRBD1|.|16|TRBV7-8|TRBJ1-2
CASSPGTAITNYGYTF
>.|.|14|TRBV19|TRBJ2-2
CASRQTANTGELFF
>.|.|14|TRBV3-1/TRBV3-2|TRBJ1-6
CASRGAGYNSPLHF
>.|few|14|TRBV2|TRBJ1-1
CASTGGSRDTEAFF
>TRBD2|.|16|TRBV5-1|TRBJ2-5
CASSRGLAGAGETQYF
>.|many|14|TRBV11-2|TRBJ1-1
CASSLMGALTEAFF
>.|.|16|TRBV11-2|TRBJ2-2
CASSFVKGIFAGELFF
>.|.|14|TRBV11-2|TRBJ1-2
CASSPAVGGYGYTF
>.|.|17|TRBV14|TRBJ1-1
CASSQELGGLMNTEAFF
>TRBD1|.|16|TRBV5-4|TRBJ1-1
CASSPPPGQGSSEAFF
>.|.|15|TRBV15|TRBJ1-3
CATSRENRAGNTIYF
>.|once|15|TRBV4-3|TRBJ1-2
CASSQDKTYNYGYTF
>TRBD1|.|15|TRBV3-1/TRBV3-2|TRBJ2-2
CASSQGTGGWRELFF
>.|.|13|TRBV10-2|TRBJ2-2
CASSDRNTGELFF
>TRBD2|.|16|TRBV30|TRBJ2-3
CAWSLAGGGGTDTQYF
>.|.|15|TRBV7-9|TRBJ1-1
CASSLALGMNTEAFF
>TRBD1|few|12|TRBV12-3/TRBV12-4|TRBJ1-5
CASSRGDQPQHF
>.|once|15|TRBV24-1|TRBJ2-2
CATSDPGTPTGELFF
>.|.|15|TRBV9|TRBJ1-1
CASSPNSGGDTEAFF
>TRBD2|.|16|TRBV5-6|TRBJ2-5
CASSLLTAGGSETQYF
>TRBD2|.|15|TRBV5-4|TRBJ2-1
CASSLGAGGYNEQFF
>TRBD1|.|15|TRBV18|TRBJ2-7
CASSPGQDFSYEQYF
>TRBD2|.|17|TRBV3-1/TRBV3-2|TRBJ2-3
CASSRTSGSPSTDTQYF
>.|.|16|TRBV7-9|TRBJ1-2
CASSLAGALWGYGYTF
>TRBD1|.|15|TRBV5-8|TRBJ2-5
CASSLNKGAPETQYF
>.|.|15|TRBV2|TRBJ2-1
CASKRESAGEDEQFF
>.|once|15|TRBV7-2|TRBJ1-5
CASSLMRSGNQPQHF
>TRBD1|once|15|TRBV19|TRBJ2-7
CASSMEGQGAYEQYF
>TRBD1|.|15|TRBV5-6|TRBJ1-3
CASSLPPGGGNTIYF
>TRBD1|.|14|TRBV29-1|TRBJ1-2
CSVEMRQGAYGYTF
>TRBD1|.|16|TRBV27|TRBJ1-5
CASSLSQGASNQPQHF
>.|.|15|TRBV24-1|TRBJ2-2
CATSSAGSNTGELFF
>.|.|13|TRBV6-5|TRBJ1-1
CASSYMRTVEAFF
>TRBD1|.|17|TRBV28|TRBJ2-4
CASISNRGQLAKNIQYF
>.|.|13|TRBV2|TRBJ2-7
CASSDSIGEEQYF
>.|.|15|TRBV6-6|TRBJ2-1
CASSYADIAYNEQFF
>.|once|16|TRBV4-1|TRBJ2-4
CASSQEEQGVKNIQYF